The 16 T cell receptor beta chains presented below share a single source sample, sequenced in a study of OX40 agonist ivuxolimab in advanced cancers. Some clones are missing from TCRdb's copy, which holds only in-frame ones; the method was immunoSEQ multiplex PCR. This repertoire shows tens of thousands of clones, approximately 88% found once; its top ten account for 0.6% to 0.7%. This specimen consisted of CD4+ or CD8+ T cells sorted from blood, obtained in a trial of the OX40 agonist ivuxolimab. Every receptor here comes from an adult with an advanced solid tumor such as melanoma, head and neck, liver or kidney cancer.

The V call is TRBV5-1, the J call TRBJ1-2, with D uncertain. There are 14 residues in the CDR3. V lost 0 bases to trimming and J lost 5 bases, with 11 bases between them. Germline CDR1 and CDR2: SGHRS and YFSETQ. The CDR3 sequence is CASSLAGRPYGYTF. DNA of the CDR3: TGCGCCAGCAGCTTGGCCGGGAGACCGTATGGCTACACCTTC.

This clone was picked up one time. J is TRBJ2-3 and V is TRBV6-5; tentative D call: TRBD2 (5 bases). Deletions cut 0 bases from V and 2 bases from J, with 12 bases between. The CDR3 covers 16 residues. From germline, CDR1 is MNHEY and CDR2 SVGAGI. In DNA, the CDR3 is TGTGCCAGCAGTTACTCCAGCGGCAGTGCCACAGATACGCAGTATTTT. This codes for CASSYSSGSATDTQYF.

Only one count was recorded for this clone. The V and J genes are TRBV20-1 and TRBJ2-3; D remains ambiguous. The V end lost 5 bases, the J end lost 6 bases, and 9 bases lay between the germline ends. The CDR3 length is 11 residues. Germline V gene data show CDR1 as DFQATT and CDR2 as SNEGSKA (reference sequence). CDR3 protein: CSADLVDTQYF. The CDR3 coding sequence is TGCAGTGCTGACTTGGTTGATACGCAGTATTTT.

The chain joins TRBV18 to TRBJ2-5; 10 nucleotides match TRBD2. Germline assignment: CDR1 KGHSH and CDR2 LQKENI. Trimming cost V 3 bases and J 5 bases; bases outside gene matches: 3. The length of the CDR3 is 14 residues. The CDR3 loop reads CASSPLAGAETQYF. The CDR3 nucleotides read TGTGCCAGCTCACCTCTAGCGGGGGCGGAGACCCAGTACTTC. Variable domain in full (rest from reference TRBV18 and TRBJ2-5): NAGVMQNPRHLVRRRGQEARLRCSPMKGHSHVYWYRQLPEEGLKFMVYLQKENIIDESGMPKERFSAEFPKEGPSILRIQQVVRGDSAAYFCASSPLAGAETQYFGPGTRLLVL.

This chain uses TRBV11-2 with TRBJ2-7, with D hard to call. The CDR3 covers 13 residues. CDR1 and CDR2 (germline): SGHAT, FQNNGV. Trimming took off 1 base at V and 0 bases at J, with 4 bases between the two ends. The CDR3 DNA reads TGTGCCAGCAGCTTAGTCATCTCCTACGAGCAGTACTTC. This sequence encodes CASSLVISYEQYF.

DNA for the CDR3: TGTGCCAGCTCACTGGACAGCGGCGAGACCCAGTACTTC. It codes for CASSLDSGETQYF. The chain carries TRBV18 and TRBJ2-5, with D possibly being TRBD1 (6 bases). V dropped 4 bases and J dropped 5 bases, with 11 bases sitting between them. CDR3 size: 13 residues. Germline V lookup: CDR1 KGHSH, CDR2 LQKENI.

This chain uses TRBV6-5 with TRBJ2-5, with D possibly matching TRBD2 (5 bases). Per the germline V gene, CDR1 is MNHEY and CDR2 is SVGAGI. V lost 6 bases to trimming and J lost 5 bases, with 10 bases between them. This CDR3 has 12 residues. The CDR3 DNA is TGTGCCAGCAGCGCTAGCAGGGAGACCCAGTACTTC. Translation: CASSASRETQYF.

This clone has just a few counts. One end of the junction fails to match germline, which may point to a read error. The V call is TRBV5-6, the J call TRBJ2-7, with D perhaps assigned TRBD1 or TRBD2 (5 bases each). The CDR3 has 15 residues. Germline V lookup: CDR1 SGHDT, CDR2 YYEEEE. For the CDR3, the DNA is TGTGCCAGCAGCAGCTATGGGACCAGCGATCGAAGAGGATGGTTC. Amino acid sequence: CASSSYGTSDRRGWF.

V and J are TRBV6-5 and TRBJ2-6, with 7 bases aligning to TRBD1. V shed 7 bases, J shed 2 bases, and the junction held 5 bases outside the gene matches. This CDR3 spans 15 amino acids. CDR1 and CDR2 (germline): MNHEY, SVGAGI. The CDR3 region has the DNA TGTGCCAGCAACCCCACAGGGGCTGGGGCCAACGTCCTGACTTTC. It translates to CASNPTGAGANVLTF.

CDR3 in amino acids: CSVGLAGGYEQYF. The CDR3 DNA sequence: TGCAGCGTTGGACTAGCGGGAGGTTACGAGCAGTACTTC. The V gene is TRBV29-1, the J gene TRBJ2-7; 13 bases align to TRBD2. The junction had 1 base not matched to a gene; V was cut back by 4 bases and J by 4 bases. CDR1 is SQVTM, CDR2 ANQGSEA, per germline. The CDR3 extends over 13 amino acids.

This clone was observed once. V usage is TRBV5-1 and J usage is TRBJ2-7, with 10 bases lining up with TRBD2. The trim removed 4 bases at V and 4 bases at J, leaving 20 bases unmatched. Germline CDR1 is SGHRS and CDR2 is YFSETQ. CDR3 length: 19 residues. The CDR3 region is CASSGRDYNPSGSWYEQYF. The DNA of the CDR3 is TGCGCCAGCAGCGGACGGGACTACAATCCTAGCGGGAGTTGGTACGAGCAGTACTTC.

The chain carries TRBV5-4 and TRBJ2-3; D uncertain. In germline, CDR1 is SGHNT, CDR2 YYREEE (reference sequence). V lost 4 bases and J 5 bases, leaving 11 bases between the germline ends. The CDR3 is 13 amino acids. The CDR3 coding sequence is TGTGCCAGCAGCGGAGCCGGGCGAGATACGCAGTATTTT. Amino acid sequence: CASSGAGRDTQYF.

This clone was seen only a few times. This sequence joins TRBV7-9 and TRBJ2-5; TRBD1 matches 9 bases. This CDR3 has 14 residues. The junction had 5 bases not matched to a gene; V was cut back by 5 bases and J by 4 bases. Looked up from germline, CDR1 is SEHNR and CDR2 is FQNEAQ (reference sequence). CDR3 sequence reads: CASSIGTGRETQYF. In nucleotides, the CDR3 is TGTGCCAGCAGCATTGGGACAGGGAGAGAGACCCAGTACTTC.

This clone came up once. The J gene is TRBJ2-2, the V gene TRBV30; unclear D gene. CDR3 length equals 13 residues. Trimming removed 1 base at V and 5 bases at J, with 8 bases between. Germline V CDR1 and CDR2: GTSNPN, SVGIG (reference sequence). The CDR3 reads CAWSERRTGELFF. The DNA for the CDR3 is TGTGCCTGGAGTGAACGAAGGACCGGGGAGCTGTTTTTT.

The V call is TRBV2, the J call TRBJ2-1, with 12 bases identical to TRBD2. The CDR3 covers 14 residues. V was clipped by 9 bases and J by 8 bases; unmatched bases: 8. The germline gives CDR1 SNHLY, CDR2 FYNNEI. The CDR3 DNA reads as TGTGCCAGTCGGACTAGCGGGGCGATTTATGAGCAGTTCTTC. Protein product: CASRTSGAIYEQFF.

V and J are TRBV6-1 and TRBJ2-7; D call uncertain. This CDR3 is 13 amino acids long. The germline gives CDR1 MNHNS, CDR2 SASEGT. V lost 6 bases to trimming and J lost 0 bases, with 9 bases between them. CDR3 bases: TGTGCCAGCAGCCAACGGAGCTCCTACGAGCAGTACTTC. It encodes CASSQRSSYEQYF.